These T cell receptor beta chains were read from a single sample in a study of cytomegalovirus exposure and HLA in healthy donors. Profiled with immunoSEQ multiplex PCR; TCRdb holds only in-frame clones, not every one. The table has 80,000 to 100,000 clones, approximately 77% seen once. Sequenced: PBMCs. These receptors were collected from a human donor in good health. Both conserved end residues are part of each CDR3. D genes are given only for firm matches. Part of the rows lack a size; the others show once, few, many or a class for expanded clones.

j_call clone_size v_call d_call cdr3_aa cdr3_nt
TRBJ2-5 - TRBV4-3 - CASSQDRGETQYF TGCGCCAGCAGCCAAGACCGGGGAGAGACCCAGTACTTC
TRBJ1-6 - TRBV19 - CASSIQGANSPLHF TGTGCCAGTAGTATACAGGGCGCAAATTCACCCCTCCACTTT
TRBJ2-2 - TRBV5-1 - CASSLYGTGQFANTGELFF TGCGCCAGCAGCCTGTATGGTACAGGGCAGTTCGCGAACACCGGGGAGCTGTTTTTT
TRBJ1-3 - TRBV13 - CASSFLLNTIYF TGTGCCAGCAGCTTCCTGTTGAACACCATATATTTT
TRBJ2-7 - TRBV21-1 - CACPLSYEQYF TGTGCGTGTCCCCTCTCCTACGAGCAGTACTTC
TRBJ2-4 - TRBV6-5 - CASSGGSAKNIQYF TGTGCCAGCAGCGGCGGCTCGGCCAAAAACATTCAGTACTTC
TRBJ1-1 - TRBV5-4 - CASSPQRRGRDAEAFF TGTGCCAGCAGCCCCCAACGTCGAGGGCGGGATGCTGAAGCTTTCTTT
TRBJ1-2 - TRBV15 - CATSRDPTGRGYTF TGTGCCACCAGCAGAGATCCGACGGGGAGAGGCTACACCTTC
TRBJ2-7 - TRBV5-1 TRBD1 CASSSPGTGPYEQYF TGCGCCAGCAGCTCCCCCGGGACAGGGCCCTACGAGCAGTACTTC
TRBJ2-1 - TRBV5-4 TRBD1 CASSSGDRARNEQFF TGTGCCAGCAGCTCTGGCGACAGGGCGCGGAATGAGCAGTTCTTC
TRBJ2-7 - TRBV7-2 TRBD2 CASSLASGGAGYEQYF TGTGCCAGCAGCTTAGCCAGCGGGGGGGCTGGCTACGAGCAGTACTTC
TRBJ2-7 - TRBV28 - CASSSLDYEQYF TGTGCCAGCAGTTCCTTAGACTACGAGCAGTACTTC
TRBJ1-2 - TRBV7-8 - CASSLAGDAYGYTF TGTGCCAGCAGCTTAGCGGGAGACGCCTATGGCTACACCTTC
TRBJ1-5 - TRBV5-1 - CASSGTGGQPQHF TGCGCCAGCAGCGGGACCGGGGGTCAGCCCCAGCATTTT
TRBJ1-1 - TRBV19 TRBD1 CASSTQGQGITEAFF TGTGCCAGTAGTACACAGGGACAGGGGATCACTGAAGCTTTCTTT
TRBJ1-1 - TRBV27 - CASTPGQGSPRAFF TGTGCCAGCACCCCCGGGCAGGGCTCCCCCCGAGCTTTCTTT
TRBJ2-7 - TRBV7-2 - CASSPSTGRNEQYF TGTGCCAGCAGCCCATCGACAGGGAGGAACGAGCAGTACTTC
TRBJ2-5 - TRBV19 - CASTLMRESQETQYF TGTGCCAGTACCCTCATGAGGGAGTCTCAAGAGACCCAGTACTTC
TRBJ2-1 few TRBV7-6 TRBD2 CASSFSGGAGNEQFF TGTGCCAGCAGCTTTAGCGGGGGGGCCGGGAATGAGCAGTTCTTC
TRBJ1-5 - TRBV12-5 TRBD1 CASAQGANSNQPQHF TGTGCTAGTGCGCAGGGGGCCAATAGCAATCAGCCCCAGCATTTT
TRBJ1-1 - TRBV7-2 - CASSPLGTLNTEAFF TGTGCCAGCAGCCCTCTAGGGACTCTGAACACTGAAGCTTTCTTT
TRBJ2-7 - TRBV5-1 - CASSEDSYYEQYF TGCGCCAGCAGCGAGGACAGCTATTACGAGCAGTACTTC
TRBJ2-2 - TRBV5-1 - CASSLVVGVGTGELFF TGCGCCAGCAGCTTGGTAGTGGGAGTAGGTACCGGGGAGCTGTTTTTT
TRBJ1-5 - TRBV7-2 - CASSLMGLNQPQHF TGTGCCAGCAGCTTAATGGGACTAAATCAGCCCCAGCATTTT
TRBJ2-3 few TRBV11-1 TRBD2 CASSPGSQREMWDTQYF TGTGCCAGCAGCCCCGGCTCCCAGCGGGAGATGTGGGATACGCAGTATTTT
TRBJ2-7 - TRBV18 - CASSPPNSGQYF TGTGCCAGCTCACCACCAAACAGCGGGCAGTACTTC
TRBJ2-3 - TRBV6-5 TRBD2 CASSYKTSGFTDTQYF TGTGCCAGCAGTTACAAAACTAGCGGGTTTACCGATACGCAGTATTTT
TRBJ1-1 - TRBV6-5 - CASTQGRSTEAFF TGTGCCAGCACCCAGGGTAGGAGCACTGAAGCTTTCTTT
TRBJ2-7 - TRBV19 TRBD2 CASRRTSGSHDEQYF TGTGCCAGTAGAAGGACTAGCGGAAGTCACGACGAGCAGTACTTC
TRBJ1-1 once TRBV7-2 - CASSLRLVESTEAFF TGTGCCAGCAGCTTACGTCTTGTCGAGAGCACTGAAGCTTTCTTT
TRBJ1-2 once TRBV7-2 - CASSFNRDPGYTF TGTGCCAGCAGCTTCAACAGGGATCCGGGCTACACCTTC
TRBJ2-1 - TRBV7-3 TRBD1 CASSPAGGDEQFF TGTGCCAGCAGCCCGGCAGGGGGAGATGAGCAGTTCTTC
TRBJ2-7 - TRBV29-1 - CSVEDPSVSYEQYF TGCAGCGTTGAAGATCCCAGCGTCTCCTACGAGCAGTACTTC
TRBJ2-2 once TRBV6-5 - CASRPRGYTGELFF TGTGCCAGCAGGCCTCGGGGATACACCGGGGAGCTGTTTTTT
TRBJ1-2 - TRBV27 - CASSLWGDWTGYTF TGTGCCAGCAGTTTATGGGGGGATTGGACGGGCTACACCTTC
TRBJ1-2 - TRBV5-6 - CASSFVQGRPGYTF TGTGCCAGCAGCTTTGTACAGGGTCGTCCTGGCTACACCTTC
TRBJ1-5 - TRBV6-6 - CASRNLQGSNQPQHF TGTGCCAGCAGGAACCTACAGGGATCCAATCAGCCCCAGCATTTT
TRBJ2-1 few TRBV27 TRBD2 CASRPTTPSGRASEQFF TGTGCCAGCAGGCCTACCACTCCTAGCGGGAGGGCCAGTGAGCAGTTCTTC
TRBJ2-7 - TRBV25-1 - CASSSHEQYF TGTGCCAGCTCGAGCCACGAGCAGTACTTC
TRBJ2-5 once TRBV5-4 - CASSFVAGASQETQYF TGTGCCAGCAGCTTCGTTGCGGGGGCCTCCCAAGAGACCCAGTACTTC
TRBJ1-2 - TRBV7-8 - CASSPSRVSYGYTF TGTGCCAGCAGCCCCAGCAGGGTCAGCTATGGCTACACCTTC
TRBJ1-2 - TRBV28 - CASSLGGRNYGYTF TGTGCCAGCAGTTTGGGGGGGAGAAACTATGGCTACACCTTC
TRBJ1-6 - TRBV14 TRBD1 CASSQAGQRASPLHF TGTGCCAGCAGCCAAGCGGGACAGCGAGCTTCACCCCTCCACTTT
TRBJ2-1 once TRBV27 TRBD2 CASGGASGRFPYNEQFF TGTGCCAGCGGGGGGGCTAGCGGGCGCTTCCCCTACAATGAGCAGTTCTTC
TRBJ2-7 - TRBV9 - CASSVASYSPPSEQYF TGTGCCAGCAGCGTAGCTAGCTATTCCCCCCCCTCTGAGCAGTACTTC
TRBJ2-2 - TRBV9 - CASSAANTGELFF TGTGCCAGCAGCGCCGCGAACACCGGGGAGCTGTTTTTT
TRBJ2-2 - TRBV11-2 TRBD2 CASSYPSGSWTGELFF TGTGCCAGCAGCTATCCTAGCGGGAGCTGGACCGGGGAGCTGTTTTTT
TRBJ1-2 - TRBV18 TRBD1 CASSPGTAYGYTF TGTGCCAGCTCACCCGGGACAGCCTATGGCTACACCTTC
TRBJ2-3 - TRBV7-8 TRBD2 CASTSRGGSNTQYF TGTGCCAGCACCTCCCGCGGGGGTTCAAATACGCAGTATTTT
TRBJ2-2 - TRBV28 - CASRLGRSNTGELFF TGTGCCAGCAGACTCGGTAGATCGAACACCGGGGAGCTGTTTTTT
TRBJ2-7 - TRBV27 - CASSLGQIYEQYF TGTGCCAGCAGTTTGGGACAAATCTACGAGCAGTACTTC
TRBJ1-2 - TRBV30 TRBD1 CAAQKQGAGYGYTF TGTGCCGCCCAAAAGCAGGGGGCGGGGTATGGCTACACCTTC